This T cell receptor (beta chain) emerged from a study of T cells in women clearing cervical HPV infection. Study information: Women with histologically confirmed HPV16-related CIN3 or worse, 2 with invasive cancer, served as cases. HLA type stays a possible confounder, typing being limited. Blood came at first lesion visit for cases, post-clearance for controls.

Germline lookup yields CDR1 DFQATT and CDR2 SNEGSKA (reference sequence). Between the trimmed V and J ends, which lost 6 bases and 7 bases, there was a span of 14 bases. This CDR3 is 12 amino acids long. General study points: TRBV6-7 relative abundance averaged approximately 0.1% in cases and 0.16% in controls.

With regard to this clone: Its antigen is not known. From the germline J gene comes the end of the CDR3, since the read stops 3 residues before it.

Data came from immunoSEQ multiplex PCR; TCRdb stores just in-frame clones and leaves some out. Its listing shows 29,000 or so clones. The chain carries TRBV20-1 and TRBJ2-3; D might be TRBD2 (5 bases). Sequenced sample: blood buffy coat. This clonotype was sampled from a woman aged 18-70 years with a cervical HPV16 infection that either progressed to CIN3+ or cleared (not recorded which). The CDR3 here is CSAKDSWNTQYF. The CDR3 DNA, read in part, is TGCAGTGCGAAGGACTCGTGGAATACG.